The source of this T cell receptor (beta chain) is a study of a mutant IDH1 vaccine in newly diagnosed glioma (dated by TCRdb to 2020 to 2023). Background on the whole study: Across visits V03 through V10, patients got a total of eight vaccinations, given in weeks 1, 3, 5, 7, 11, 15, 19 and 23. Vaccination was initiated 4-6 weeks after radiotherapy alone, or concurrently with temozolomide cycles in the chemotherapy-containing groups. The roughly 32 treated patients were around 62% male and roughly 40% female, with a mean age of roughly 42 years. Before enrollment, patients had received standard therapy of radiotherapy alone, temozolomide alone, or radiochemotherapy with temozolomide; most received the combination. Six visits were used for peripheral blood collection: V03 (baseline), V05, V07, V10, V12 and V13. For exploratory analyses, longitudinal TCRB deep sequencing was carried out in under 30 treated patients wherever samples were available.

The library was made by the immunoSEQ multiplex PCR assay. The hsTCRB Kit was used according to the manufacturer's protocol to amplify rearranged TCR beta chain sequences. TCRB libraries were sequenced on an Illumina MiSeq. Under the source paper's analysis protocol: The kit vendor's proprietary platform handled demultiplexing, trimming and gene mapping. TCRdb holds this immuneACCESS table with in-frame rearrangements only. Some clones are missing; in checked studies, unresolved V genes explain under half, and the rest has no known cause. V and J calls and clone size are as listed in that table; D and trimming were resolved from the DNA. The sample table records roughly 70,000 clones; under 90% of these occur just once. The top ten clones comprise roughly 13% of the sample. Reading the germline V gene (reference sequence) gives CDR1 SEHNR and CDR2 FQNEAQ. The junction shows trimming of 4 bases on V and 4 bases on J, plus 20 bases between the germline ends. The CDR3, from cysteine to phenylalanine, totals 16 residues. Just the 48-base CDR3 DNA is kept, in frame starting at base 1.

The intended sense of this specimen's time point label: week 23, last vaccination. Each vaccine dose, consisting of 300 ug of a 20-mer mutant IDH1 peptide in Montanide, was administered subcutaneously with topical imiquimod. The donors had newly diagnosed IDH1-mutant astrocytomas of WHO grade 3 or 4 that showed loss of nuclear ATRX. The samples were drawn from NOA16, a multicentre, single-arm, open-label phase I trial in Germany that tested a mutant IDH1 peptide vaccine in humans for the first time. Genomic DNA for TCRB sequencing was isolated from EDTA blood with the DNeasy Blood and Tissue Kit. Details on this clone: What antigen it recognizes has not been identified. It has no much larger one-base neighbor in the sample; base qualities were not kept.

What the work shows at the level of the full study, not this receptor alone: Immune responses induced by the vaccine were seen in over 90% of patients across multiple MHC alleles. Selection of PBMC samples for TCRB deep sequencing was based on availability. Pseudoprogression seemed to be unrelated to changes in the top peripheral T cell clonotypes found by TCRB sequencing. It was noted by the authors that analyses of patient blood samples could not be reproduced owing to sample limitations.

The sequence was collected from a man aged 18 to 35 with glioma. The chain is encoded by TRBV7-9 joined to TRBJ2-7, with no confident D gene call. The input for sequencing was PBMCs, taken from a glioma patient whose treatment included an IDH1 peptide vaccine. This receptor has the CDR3 CASSSRGDNQVYEQYF. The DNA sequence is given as TGTGCCAGCAGCTCCAGAGGCGACAATCAGGTATACGAGCAGTACTTC.